A selection of T cell receptor beta chains follows, all from one sample in a study of CD8 T cells in Susac syndrome. TCRdb passed the immunoSEQ multiplex PCR reads through MiXCR, listing each CDR3 protein once. The sample lists about 83,000 distinct CDR3 sequences, 90% to 97% occurring once. Sequenced: CD8+ T cells from PBMCs. These receptors were obtained from a human donor with Susac syndrome. Both conserved end residues are part of each CDR3. D genes are given only for firm matches. A row's size may be missing; if present it is once, few, many or a size class.

d_call: .; clone_size: .; v_call: TRBV28; j_call: TRBJ1-6; cdr3_aa: CASSPQNSPLHF; cdr3_nt: TGTGCCAGCAGCCCACAGAATTCACCCCTCCACTTT
d_call: TRBD2; clone_size: .; v_call: TRBV13; j_call: TRBJ2-5; cdr3_aa: CASSATPTSRETQYF; cdr3_nt: TGTGCCAGCAGCGCAACCCCGACTAGCCGTGAGACCCAGTACTTC
d_call: .; clone_size: .; v_call: TRBV2; j_call: TRBJ2-7; cdr3_aa: CASSPGRSPSPYEQYF; cdr3_nt: TGTGCCAGCAGCCCGGGAAGAAGCCCGAGCCCCTACGAGCAGTACTTC
d_call: .; clone_size: once; v_call: TRBV13; j_call: TRBJ2-5; cdr3_aa: CASSPERGAETQYF; cdr3_nt: TGTGCCAGCAGCCCCGAGAGGGGCGCGGAGACCCAGTACTTC
d_call: .; clone_size: .; v_call: TRBV4-3; j_call: TRBJ2-5; cdr3_aa: CASSQDPPGLSQETQYF; cdr3_nt: TGCGCCAGCAGCCAAGACCCCCCGGGACTCTCCCAAGAGACCCAGTACTTC
d_call: .; clone_size: .; v_call: TRBV6-2/TRBV6-3; j_call: TRBJ2-3; cdr3_aa: CASTSAFGLDTQYF; cdr3_nt: TGTGCCAGCACCTCGGCGTTCGGATTGGATACGCAGTATTTT
d_call: .; clone_size: once; v_call: TRBV29-1; j_call: TRBJ1-2; cdr3_aa: CSVVWGNYGYTF; cdr3_nt: TGCAGCGTTGTCTGGGGAAATTATGGCTACACCTTC
d_call: .; clone_size: once; v_call: TRBV19; j_call: TRBJ1-2; cdr3_aa: CASIVTVGYTF; cdr3_nt: TGTGCCAGTATTGTGACAGTCGGCTACACCTTC
d_call: .; clone_size: .; v_call: TRBV10-3; j_call: TRBJ2-1; cdr3_aa: CAISRRPDEQFF; cdr3_nt: TGTGCCATCAGTCGACGACCCGATGAGCAGTTCTTC
d_call: .; clone_size: .; v_call: TRBV14; j_call: TRBJ2-3; cdr3_aa: CASSQEGGDTQYF; cdr3_nt: TGTGCCAGCAGCCAAGAAGGAGGAGATACGCAGTATTTT
d_call: .; clone_size: .; v_call: TRBV29-1; j_call: TRBJ1-1; cdr3_aa: CSVPGGKAFF; cdr3_nt: TGCAGCGTTCCCGGGGGGAAAGCTTTCTTT
d_call: .; clone_size: .; v_call: TRBV28; j_call: TRBJ2-2; cdr3_aa: CASSFLWVGELFF; cdr3_nt: TGTGCCAGCAGTTTCCTTTGGGTCGGGGAGCTGTTTTTT
d_call: .; clone_size: .; v_call: TRBV7-9; j_call: TRBJ2-1; cdr3_aa: CASSFSEAARNEQFF; cdr3_nt: TGTGCCAGCAGCTTCAGCGAGGCAGCTAGGAATGAGCAGTTCTTC
d_call: .; clone_size: .; v_call: TRBV30; j_call: TRBJ1-1; cdr3_aa: CAWSQLRGNTEAFF; cdr3_nt: TGTGCCTGGAGTCAACTCAGGGGGAACACTGAAGCTTTCTTT
d_call: .; clone_size: .; v_call: TRBV9; j_call: TRBJ1-1; cdr3_aa: CASSVRVNTEAFF; cdr3_nt: TGTGCCAGCAGCGTTAGGGTGAACACTGAAGCTTTCTTT
d_call: .; clone_size: .; v_call: TRBV9; j_call: TRBJ2-7; cdr3_aa: CASSVLYGGEQYF; cdr3_nt: TGTGCCAGCAGCGTATTGTATGGGGGCGAGCAGTACTTC
d_call: .; clone_size: .; v_call: TRBV29-1; j_call: TRBJ1-1; cdr3_aa: CSVEEGTAEAFF; cdr3_nt: TGCAGCGTTGAAGAGGGGACGGCTGAAGCTTTCTTT
d_call: TRBD2; clone_size: .; v_call: TRBV20-1; j_call: TRBJ2-7; cdr3_aa: CSATQLAGVSEQYF; cdr3_nt: TGCAGTGCTACTCAACTAGCGGGAGTAAGCGAGCAGTACTTC
d_call: .; clone_size: .; v_call: TRBV5-4; j_call: TRBJ1-5; cdr3_aa: CASSYEPDSNQPQHF; cdr3_nt: TGTGCCAGCAGCTACGAACCGGATAGCAATCAGCCCCAGCATTTT
d_call: .; clone_size: .; v_call: TRBV20-1; j_call: TRBJ2-5; cdr3_aa: CSARAVGETQYF; cdr3_nt: TGCAGTGCTCGAGCGGTGGGGGAGACCCAGTACTTC
d_call: .; clone_size: .; v_call: TRBV11-2; j_call: TRBJ2-7; cdr3_aa: CASSLGDKYEQYF; cdr3_nt: TGTGCCAGCAGCTTAGGGGACAAGTACGAGCAGTACTTC
d_call: .; clone_size: .; v_call: TRBV7-9; j_call: TRBJ2-7; cdr3_aa: CASSKVTVGTPYEQYF; cdr3_nt: TGTGCCAGCAGCAAAGTAACAGTGGGGACACCTTACGAGCAGTACTTC
d_call: .; clone_size: .; v_call: TRBV15; j_call: TRBJ2-7; cdr3_aa: CATSNHRGGYEQYF; cdr3_nt: TGTGCCACCAGCAATCACAGGGGGGGTTACGAGCAGTACTTC
d_call: TRBD2; clone_size: .; v_call: TRBV5-4; j_call: TRBJ2-5; cdr3_aa: CASSIAGAELGTQYF; cdr3_nt: TGTGCCAGCAGCATAGCGGGGGCGGAACTTGGGACCCAGTACTTC
d_call: TRBD1; clone_size: .; v_call: TRBV13; j_call: TRBJ1-1; cdr3_aa: CASSYRTGKNTEAFF; cdr3_nt: TGTGCCAGCAGCTACCGGACAGGGAAAAACACTGAAGCTTTCTTT
d_call: .; clone_size: .; v_call: TRBV11-2; j_call: TRBJ2-7; cdr3_aa: CASSLEAALYEQYF; cdr3_nt: TGTGCCAGCAGCTTAGAAGCTGCGCTCTACGAGCAGTACTTC
d_call: .; clone_size: .; v_call: TRBV12-3/TRBV12-4; j_call: TRBJ2-7; cdr3_aa: CASSLGPGSHYEQYF; cdr3_nt: TGTGCCAGCAGTTTAGGTCCCGGGTCCCACTACGAGCAGTACTTC
d_call: .; clone_size: once; v_call: TRBV27; j_call: TRBJ1-4; cdr3_aa: CASSFRGLRQEKLFF; cdr3_nt: TGTGCCAGCAGTTTTCGGGGGTTACGACAAGAAAAACTGTTTTTT
d_call: TRBD1; clone_size: .; v_call: TRBV29-1; j_call: TRBJ2-3; cdr3_aa: CSVLMGQGFRGTQYF; cdr3_nt: TGCAGCGTTCTAATGGGACAGGGGTTCCGAGGGACGCAGTATTTT